The 12 T cell receptor beta chains in this list originate from one sample, sequenced in a study of blood T cell repertoires in COVID-19. Libraries were prepared by immunoSEQ multiplex PCR; TCRdb keeps only in-frame clonotypes and omits some of them. The sample has under 250,000 clones, 82% seen once; the top ten hold 3% to 4.5%. The specimen sequenced was peripheral blood. The receptor source for this set is an elderly woman with acute or convalescent COVID-19.

This sequence joins TRBV5-8 and TRBJ1-4; 9 bases are a match to TRBD1. The germline V gene encodes CDR1 SGHTS and CDR2 YDEGEE. The J segment lost 8 bases and the V segment lost 5 bases, leaving 10 bases of the junction unmatched. The CDR3 runs 15 residues. The CDR3 reads CASRQTGGVGEKLFF. CDR3 coding DNA: TGTGCCAGCAGACAGACAGGGGGTGTTGGCGAAAAACTGTTTTTT.

CDR3 in amino acids: CASRRTGWNTEAFF. The CDR3 bases are TGTGCCAGCAGACGGACAGGCTGGAACACTGAAGCTTTCTTT. The rearrangement joins TRBV2 to TRBJ1-1, with TRBD1 matching over 7 bases. The ends lost 6 bases at V and 1 base at J; junction bases unmatched: 5. The germline CDR1 and CDR2 sequences are SNHLY and FYNNEI. CDR3 length: 14 amino acids.

The genes are TRBV7-8 and TRBJ1-4; D might be TRBD1 (6 bases). Germline lookup yields CDR1 SGHVS and CDR2 FQNEAQ. CDR3 size: 15 residues. Trimming took 4 bases from V and 3 from J, leaving 12 bases between them. CDR3 loop: CASSSQGLANEKLFF. The CDR3 DNA follows: TGTGCCAGCAGCTCGCAGGGGTTGGCTAATGAAAAACTGTTTTTT. The entire variable domain, with the rest obtained from reference TRBV7-8 and TRBJ1-4, is as follows: GAGVSQSPRYKVAKRGQDVALRCDPISGHVSLFWYQQALGQGPEFLTYFQNEAQLDKSGLPSDRFFAERPEGSVSTLKIQRTQQEDSAVYLCASSSQGLANEKLFFGSGTQLSVL.

This clone appeared a few times. Other nucleotide sequences from this sample produce the same CDR3. This rearrangement joins TRBV28 to TRBJ2-2; TRBD1 aligns across 9 bases. The CDR3 runs 14 residues. Unmatched junction bases numbered 3, after V lost 6 bases and J lost 4 bases. CDR1 and CDR2 (germline): MDHEN, SYDVKM. CDR3 sequence (DNA): TGTGCCAGCAGCGGGACAGGGTCCACCGGGGAGCTGTTTTTT. This gives the protein CASSGTGSTGELFF.

V gene TRBV19 combines with J gene TRBJ2-7; 12 bases fit TRBD1. This CDR3 is built from 16 residues. V shed 5 bases, J shed 6 bases, and the junction held 11 bases outside the gene matches. Germline values: CDR1 LNHDA, CDR2 SQIVND (reference sequence). CDR3 residues: CASSPRGGTGGGEQYF. CDR3 DNA: TGTGCCAGTAGTCCCCGCGGGGGGACAGGGGGCGGCGAGCAGTACTTC.

V is TRBV3-1 (or the pseudogene TRBV3-2) and J is TRBJ2-4; 7 nucleotides align to TRBD1. This CDR3 spans 16 amino acids. Germline values: CDR1 LGHDT, CDR2 YNNKEL (reference sequence). With V trimmed by 4 bases and J by 4 bases, 10 bases remained unmatched. DNA for the CDR3: TGTGCCAGCAGCCGATACGCAGGGGGATCGAAAAACATTCAGTACTTC. This codes for CASSRYAGGSKNIQYF.

This chain links TRBV3-1 (or the pseudogene TRBV3-2) with TRBJ1-5; D remains ambiguous. The CDR3 length is 14 residues. Germline CDR1 reads LGHDT; CDR2 reads YNNKEL (reference sequence). V shed 4 bases and J shed 0 bases, with 7 bases lying between them. This CDR3 reads CASSPVNSNQPQHF. Written as DNA, the CDR3 is TGTGCCAGCAGCCCGGTGAATAGCAATCAGCCCCAGCATTTT.

The V gene is TRBV12-3 or TRBV12-4, the J gene TRBJ1-2; unclear D gene. The CDR3 has 13 amino acids. V was clipped by 4 bases and J by 0 bases, with 6 bases between them. In nucleotides, the CDR3 is TGTGCCAGCAGTTCCCAGGCTAACTATGGCTACACCTTC. It translates to CASSSQANYGYTF.

The rearrangement joins TRBV9 to TRBJ2-7; 7 positions match TRBD1. Germline V lookup: CDR1 SGDLS, CDR2 YYNGEE. The CDR3 has 15 residues. V shed 0 bases, J shed 1 base, and the junction held 4 bases outside the gene matches. CDR3 protein: CASSVASGQSYEQYF. The CDR3 DNA is TGTGCCAGCAGCGTAGCCTCGGGACAGTCCTACGAGCAGTACTTC.

V gene TRBV6-2 or TRBV6-3 combines with J gene TRBJ1-2, with a tentative D call TRBD1 (5 bases). V lost 2 bases to trimming and J lost 13 bases, with 20 bases between them. Germline-derived CDR1 and CDR2 are MNHEY and SVGEGT. This CDR3 has 14 residues. CDR3 nucleotides: TGTGCCAGCAGTTACAGCGGGGCAGGACGGGGGTCCACCTTC. This translates into CASSYSGAGRGSTF.

This chain connects TRBV6-5 to TRBJ1-3, with D unclear. Germline V CDR1 and CDR2: MNHEY, SVGAGI. The CDR3 extends over 14 amino acids. Between the trimmed V and J ends, which lost 0 bases and 7 bases, there was a span of 10 bases. CDR3 nucleotide sequence: TGTGCCAGCAGTTACTCGTATGAGAGTAACACCATATATTTT. Translating gives CASSYSYESNTIYF.

A single count supports this clone. The V call is TRBV10-3, the J call TRBJ1-1, with 12 bases identical to TRBD1. V gave up 0 bases and J gave up 5 bases; unmatched junction bases: 4. Germline-derived CDR1 and CDR2 are ENHRY and SYGVKD. The CDR3 runs to 16 residues. CDR3 sequence (DNA): TGTGCCATCAGTGAGTCCGGGACAGGGGGCCGGACTGAAGCTTTCTTT. It translates to CAISESGTGGRTEAFF.